The 18 T cell receptor beta chains presented below share a single source sample, sequenced in a study of PD-1 blockade in mismatch repair-deficient tumors. TCRdb keeps only in-frame clones here, not all; method: immunoSEQ multiplex PCR. The repertoire holds 70,000 to 90,000 clones, with roughly 80% as singletons. This material consisted of peripheral blood, taken 44 weeks after starting pembrolizumab. These receptors were taken from an adult with mismatch repair-deficient cancer.

This chain connects TRBV6-6 to TRBJ1-2; TRBD1 aligns across 8 bases. Germline CDR1 is MNHNY and CDR2 is SVGAGI (reference sequence). There are 14 residues in the CDR3. With V trimmed by 8 bases and J by 1 base, 6 bases remained unmatched. The CDR3 loop is CASLGTGRNYGYTF. The DNA for the CDR3 is TGTGCCAGCCTTGGGACAGGACGTAACTATGGCTACACCTTC.

The chain is built from TRBV19 and TRBJ1-1, with no clear D. V was pared by 10 bases and J by 4 bases, with 19 bases between. This CDR3 spans 14 amino acids. CDR1 and CDR2 from the germline V gene are LNHDA and SQIVND (reference sequence). CDR3 protein: CATTAGRKSTEAFF. CDR3 sequence (DNA): TGTGCCACCACCGCGGGGAGGAAGTCCACTGAAGCTTTCTTT.

The CDR3 DNA is TGTGCCAGCAGTTCAGGGTACCCCGGGGAGCTGTTTTTT. This sequence encodes CASSSGYPGELFF. This rearrangement joins TRBV7-9 to TRBJ2-2, with a tentative D call TRBD1 (5 bases). Between the trimmed V and J ends, which lost 6 bases and 6 bases, there was a span of 11 bases. The CDR3 has 13 amino acids. CDR1 is SEHNR and CDR2 is FQNEAQ in the germline V gene (reference sequence).

V and J are TRBV2 and TRBJ1-4; no clear D gene. Germline V lookup: CDR1 SNHLY, CDR2 FYNNEI. The CDR3 extends over 14 amino acids. V was pared by 3 bases and J by 6 bases, with 11 bases between. This chain's CDR3 is CASSDPAEDEKLFF. CDR3 in DNA: TGTGCCAGCAGTGACCCGGCCGAGGATGAAAAACTGTTTTTT.

This clone was counted between two and nine times. V and J are TRBV19 and TRBJ1-2, with D possibly TRBD1 on 5 matching bases. V lost 5 bases, J lost 0 bases, and 13 bases lay in between. CDR3 size: 15 residues. CDR1 is LNHDA and CDR2 is SQIVND in the germline V gene (reference sequence). The CDR3 reads CASSRSPTANYGYTF. The CDR3 DNA reads TGTGCCAGTAGTCGGTCGCCGACAGCTAACTATGGCTACACCTTC.

This clone was found once. The CDR3 loop reads CASGSGTSGYNEQFF. CDR3 nucleotides: TGTGCTAGTGGTTCCGGGACTAGCGGTTACAATGAGCAGTTCTTC. V and J are TRBV12-5 and TRBJ2-1; TRBD2 matches at 11 bases. V lost 4 bases and J lost 4; bases outside the gene matches: 3. CDR1 is LGHNT, CDR2 FRNRAP, per germline. This CDR3 is built from 15 residues.

This clone was detected once. The chain is built from TRBV6-6 and TRBJ2-3; weak D call: TRBD1 (5 bases). V was shortened by 2 bases and J by 6 bases, with 15 bases between the two germline ends. Germline V gives CDR1 MNHNY, CDR2 SVGAGI (reference sequence). The CDR3 contains 15 residues. As DNA, the CDR3 is TGTGCCAGCAGTTACCCCAAACAGGTGGGGGATACGCAGTATTTT. It codes for CASSYPKQVGDTQYF.

The CDR3 DNA reads TGTGCCAGCAGTAGGGGACCTACTCAAGAGACCCAGTACTTC. Protein product: CASSRGPTQETQYF. This rearrangement joins TRBV6-6 to TRBJ2-5; D may match TRBD1 or TRBD2 (5 bases each). The CDR3 covers 14 residues. The germline gives CDR1 MNHNY, CDR2 SVGAGI (reference sequence). V lost 5 bases to trimming and J lost 2 bases, with 12 bases between them.

Details on this clone: A read error may account for a junction end that differs from germline. The rearrangement uses TRBV11-3 and TRBJ2-7, with D unclear. This CDR3 region has 13 residues. The V gene's germline CDR1 is SGHNT and CDR2 YENEEA. As DNA, the CDR3 is TGTGCCAGCAGCCCCACGGGCTCCCACGAGCAGTACTTC. Amino acid sequence: CASSPTGSHEQYF.

The V call is TRBV7-9, the J call TRBJ2-7; D may be TRBD1 (6 bases). Germline lookup yields CDR1 SEHNR and CDR2 FQNEAQ (reference sequence). The CDR3 covers 15 residues. Trimming took off 1 base at V and 5 bases at J, with 15 bases between the two ends. CDR3 sequence reads: CASSLVQGMGNEQYF. The CDR3 DNA is TGTGCCAGCAGCTTAGTTCAGGGGATGGGCAACGAGCAGTACTTC.

The chain has TRBV6-1 and TRBJ1-1; D possibly corresponds to TRBD1 (6 bases). Germline V gene lookup returns CDR1 MNHNS and CDR2 SASEGT. The CDR3 length is 16 residues. V lost 2 bases and J lost 2, with 15 bases in between. This CDR3 is CASSEIIGGLNTEAFF. Here the CDR3 DNA reads TGTGCCAGCAGTGAAATTATAGGGGGATTAAACACTGAAGCTTTCTTT.

The genes are TRBV18 and TRBJ1-1; no definite D call. From germline, CDR1 is KGHSH and CDR2 LQKENI. The CDR3 has 15 amino acids. V was pared by 3 bases and J by 0 bases, with 11 bases between. CDR3 nucleotides: TGTGCCAGCTCACCTCCCGTGGGGATGAACACTGAAGCTTTCTTT. It is translated as CASSPPVGMNTEAFF.

The CDR3 region has the DNA TGTGCCAGCAGCCCTATCCAGGGGGCGCGGAGCTATGGCTACACCTTC. This translates into CASSPIQGARSYGYTF. The rearrangement uses TRBV28 and TRBJ1-2, with 8 bases identical to TRBD1. The V segment lost 6 bases and the J segment 4 bases; nucleotides outside the gene matches: 13. Looked up from germline, CDR1 is MDHEN and CDR2 is SYDVKM. The CDR3 contains 16 residues.

This clone was observed a single time. The rearrangement uses TRBV30 and TRBJ1-1; the D gene is possibly TRBD1 (6 bases). CDR3 length: 13 residues. The V and J ends lost 5 bases and 2 bases respectively, with 12 bases between them. Germline CDR1 reads GTSNPN; CDR2 reads SVGIG (reference sequence). The CDR3 bases are TGTGCCTGGGGCCTGGGGGGCAACACTGAAGCTTTCTTT. It yields the protein CAWGLGGNTEAFF.

This sequence joins TRBV11-2 and TRBJ2-7; TRBD1 matches 9 bases. The CDR3 has 15 residues. The trim removed 1 base at V and 1 base at J, leaving 2 bases unmatched. Germline-derived CDR1 and CDR2 are SGHAT and FQNNGV. The CDR3 loop is CASSLAGQGSYEQYF. For the CDR3, the DNA is TGTGCCAGCAGCTTAGCGGGACAGGGATCCTACGAGCAGTACTTC.

The genes are TRBV7-9 and TRBJ2-1; tentatively, D is TRBD2 (6 bases). Germline V CDR1 and CDR2: SEHNR, FQNEAQ (reference sequence). Between the trimmed V and J ends, which lost 4 bases and 0 bases, there was a span of 16 bases. CDR3 length: 17 residues. The CDR3 reads CASSSRLTSPSYNEQFF. The CDR3 nucleotides read TGTGCCAGCAGCTCCCGGTTGACTAGTCCCTCCTACAATGAGCAGTTCTTC.

CDR3 amino acids: CASSPSGSSYNEQFF. The CDR3 bases are TGTGCCAGCAGCCCTAGCGGAAGCTCCTACAATGAGCAGTTCTTC. The chain has TRBV6-5 and TRBJ2-1; TRBD2 aligns across 7 bases. This CDR3 is 15 amino acids long. Germline-derived CDR1 and CDR2 are MNHEY and SVGAGI. Losses at the gene ends were 6 bases for V and 0 bases for J; bases not matched to a gene: 5.

This clone has more than one count but fewer than ten. CDR3 sequence reads: CASSSNPNTGELFF. CDR3 DNA: TGTGCCAGCAGCTCAAACCCGAACACCGGGGAGCTGTTTTTT. The chain is built from TRBV7-2 and TRBJ2-2; no firm D call. The germline CDR1 and CDR2 sequences are SGHTA and FQGNSA. This CDR3 comprises 14 residues. The germline V and J ends were trimmed by 4 bases and 0 bases, with 6 bases remaining between them.